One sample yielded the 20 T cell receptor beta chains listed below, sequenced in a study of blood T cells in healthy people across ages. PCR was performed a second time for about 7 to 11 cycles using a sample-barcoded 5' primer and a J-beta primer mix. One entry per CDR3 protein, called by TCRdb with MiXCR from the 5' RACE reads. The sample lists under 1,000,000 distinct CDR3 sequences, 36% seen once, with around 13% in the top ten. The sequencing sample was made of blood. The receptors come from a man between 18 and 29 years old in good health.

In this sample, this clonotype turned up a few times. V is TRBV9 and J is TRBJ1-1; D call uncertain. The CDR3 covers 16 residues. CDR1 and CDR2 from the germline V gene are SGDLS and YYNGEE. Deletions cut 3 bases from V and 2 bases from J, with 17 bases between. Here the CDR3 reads CASSAEITGPNTEAFF. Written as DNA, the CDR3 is TGTGCCAGCAGCGCAGAAATAACCGGGCCTAACACTGAAGCTTTCTTT.

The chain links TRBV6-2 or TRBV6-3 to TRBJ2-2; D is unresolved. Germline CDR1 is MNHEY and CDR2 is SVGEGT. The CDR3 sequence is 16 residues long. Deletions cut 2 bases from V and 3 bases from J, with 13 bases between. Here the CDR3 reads CASSYVSLRHTGELFF. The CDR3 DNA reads TGTGCCAGCAGTTACGTTTCCTTAAGGCACACCGGGGAGCTGTTTTTT.

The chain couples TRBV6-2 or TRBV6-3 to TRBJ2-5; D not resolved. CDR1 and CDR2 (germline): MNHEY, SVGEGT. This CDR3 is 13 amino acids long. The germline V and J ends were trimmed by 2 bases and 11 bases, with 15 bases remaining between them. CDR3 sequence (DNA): TGTGCCAGCAGTTACGAAGGGTCGAGTGAGCAGTACTTC. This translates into CASSYEGSSEQYF.

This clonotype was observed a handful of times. The CDR3 reads CASSLPRGGSGDTQYF. In nucleotides, the CDR3 is TGCGCCAGCAGTCTTCCGAGGGGGGGGAGCGGGGATACGCAGTATTTT. The V gene is TRBV4-1, the J gene TRBJ2-3; perhaps TRBD2 as D (7 bases). V lost 6 bases, J lost 6 bases, and 22 bases lay in between. CDR1 is MGHRA and CDR2 is YSYEKL in the germline V gene. This CDR3 contains 16 residues.

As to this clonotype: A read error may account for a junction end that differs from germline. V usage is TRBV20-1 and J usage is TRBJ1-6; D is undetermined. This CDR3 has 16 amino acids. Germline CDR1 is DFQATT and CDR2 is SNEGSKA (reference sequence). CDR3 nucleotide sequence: TGCAGTGCTAGAGTTCCCCATCGGGCAGACAATTCACCCCCCCACTTT. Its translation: CSARVPHRADNSPPHF.

This CDR3 is CASSYNADSSYTF. CDR3 nucleotide sequence: TGTGCCAGCAGTTACAATGCGGACAGTAGCTACACCTTC. The J gene is TRBJ1-2, the V gene TRBV6-5, with D possibly TRBD1 on 6 matching bases. The CDR3 consists of 13 residues. V was pared by 2 bases and J by 9 bases, with 13 bases between. CDR1 is MNHEY, CDR2 SVGAGI, per germline.

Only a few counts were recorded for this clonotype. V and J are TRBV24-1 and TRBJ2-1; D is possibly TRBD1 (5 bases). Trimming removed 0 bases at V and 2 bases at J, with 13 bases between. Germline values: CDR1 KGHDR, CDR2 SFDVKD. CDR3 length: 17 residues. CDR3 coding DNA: TGTGCCACCAGTGATTTGTTTTTCGACAGCGCCTACAATGAGCAGTTCTTC. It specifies CATSDLFFDSAYNEQFF.

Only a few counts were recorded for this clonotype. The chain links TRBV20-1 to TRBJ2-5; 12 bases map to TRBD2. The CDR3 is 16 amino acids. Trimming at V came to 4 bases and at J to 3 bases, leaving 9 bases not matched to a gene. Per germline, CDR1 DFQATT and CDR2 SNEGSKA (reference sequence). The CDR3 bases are TGCAGTGCTACCCCTAGACTAGCGGGGGAGGAAGAGACCCAGTACTTC. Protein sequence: CSATPRLAGEEETQYF.

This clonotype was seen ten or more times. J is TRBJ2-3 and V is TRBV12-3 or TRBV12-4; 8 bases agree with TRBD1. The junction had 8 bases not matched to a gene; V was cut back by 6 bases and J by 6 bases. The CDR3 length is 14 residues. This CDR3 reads CASSPQGARDTQYF. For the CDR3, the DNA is TGTGCCAGCAGCCCCCAGGGGGCGCGGGATACGCAGTATTTT.

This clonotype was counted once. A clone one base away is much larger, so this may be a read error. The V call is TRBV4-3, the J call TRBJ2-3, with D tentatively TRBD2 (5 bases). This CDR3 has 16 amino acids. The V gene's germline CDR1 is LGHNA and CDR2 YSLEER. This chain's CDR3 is CASSQDPSGSTDAQYF. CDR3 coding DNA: TGCGCCAGCAGCCAAGATCCAAGCGGTAGCACAGATGCGCAGTATTTT.

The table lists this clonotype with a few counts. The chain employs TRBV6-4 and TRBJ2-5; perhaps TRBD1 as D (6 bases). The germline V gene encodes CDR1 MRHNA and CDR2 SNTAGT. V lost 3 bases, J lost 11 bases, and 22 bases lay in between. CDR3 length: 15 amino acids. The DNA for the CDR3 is TGTGCCAGCAGTGAAAAGCCGGACAGCTGGAATGAGCAGTACTTC. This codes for CASSEKPDSWNEQYF.

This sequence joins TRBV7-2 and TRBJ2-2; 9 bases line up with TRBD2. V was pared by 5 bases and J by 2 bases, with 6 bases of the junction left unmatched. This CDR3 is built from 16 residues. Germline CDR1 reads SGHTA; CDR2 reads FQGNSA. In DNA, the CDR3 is TGTGCCAGCAGCCAAGCGGGGGGCCGAAACACCGGGGAGCTGTTTTTT. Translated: CASSQAGGRNTGELFF.

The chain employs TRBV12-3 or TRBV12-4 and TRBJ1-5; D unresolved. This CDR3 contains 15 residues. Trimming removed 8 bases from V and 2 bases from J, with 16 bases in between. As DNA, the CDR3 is TGTGCCAGCCGGGATGGTAGTATCGGCAATCAGCCCCAGCATTTT. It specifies CASRDGSIGNQPQHF.

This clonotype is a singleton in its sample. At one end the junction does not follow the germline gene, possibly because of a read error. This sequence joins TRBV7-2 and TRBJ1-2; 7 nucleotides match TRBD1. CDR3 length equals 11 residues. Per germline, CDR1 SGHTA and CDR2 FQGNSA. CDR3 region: CASNLGQGYTF. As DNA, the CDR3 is TGTGCAAGCAACTTGGGACAGGGCTACACCTTC.

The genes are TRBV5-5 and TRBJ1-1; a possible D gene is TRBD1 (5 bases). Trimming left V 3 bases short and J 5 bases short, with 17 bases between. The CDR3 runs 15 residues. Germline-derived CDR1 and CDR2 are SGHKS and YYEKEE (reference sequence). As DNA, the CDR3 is TGTGCCAGCAGCTACTCCCCGACAGCAGGGACTGAAGCTTTCTTT. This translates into CASSYSPTAGTEAFF.

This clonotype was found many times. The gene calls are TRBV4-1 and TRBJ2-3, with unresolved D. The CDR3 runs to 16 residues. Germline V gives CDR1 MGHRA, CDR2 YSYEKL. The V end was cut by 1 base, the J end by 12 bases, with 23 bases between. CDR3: CASSQGGPKGIARQYF. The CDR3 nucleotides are TGCGCCAGCAGCCAAGGAGGCCCCAAGGGCATCGCTCGACAGTATTTT.

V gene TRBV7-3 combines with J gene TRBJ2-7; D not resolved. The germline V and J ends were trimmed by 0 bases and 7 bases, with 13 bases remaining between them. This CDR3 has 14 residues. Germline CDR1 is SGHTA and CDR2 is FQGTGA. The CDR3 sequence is CASSLTGQAGEQYF. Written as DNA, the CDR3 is TGTGCCAGCAGCTTAACCGGGCAGGCCGGTGAGCAGTACTTC.

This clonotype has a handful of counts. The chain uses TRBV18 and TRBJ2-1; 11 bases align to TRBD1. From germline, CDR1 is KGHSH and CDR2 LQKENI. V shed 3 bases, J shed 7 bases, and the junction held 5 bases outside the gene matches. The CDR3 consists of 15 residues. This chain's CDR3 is CASSPKDRGRNEQFF. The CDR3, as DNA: TGTGCCAGCTCACCGAAGGACAGGGGGCGGAATGAGCAGTTCTTC.

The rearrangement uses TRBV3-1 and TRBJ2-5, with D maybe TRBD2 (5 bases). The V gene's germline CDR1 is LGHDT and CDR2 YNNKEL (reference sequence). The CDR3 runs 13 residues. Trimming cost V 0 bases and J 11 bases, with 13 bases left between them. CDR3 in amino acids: CASSQEVGNKQYF. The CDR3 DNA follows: TGTGCCAGCAGCCAAGAAGTCGGGAACAAGCAGTACTTC.

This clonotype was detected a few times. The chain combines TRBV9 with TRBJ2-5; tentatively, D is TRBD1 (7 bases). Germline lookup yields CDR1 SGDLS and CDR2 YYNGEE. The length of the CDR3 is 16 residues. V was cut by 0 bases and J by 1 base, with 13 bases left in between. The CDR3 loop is CASSVGQGGFQETQYF. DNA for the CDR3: TGTGCCAGCAGCGTAGGCCAGGGGGGCTTCCAAGAGACCCAGTACTTC.